The 10 T cell receptor beta chains listed next were all sequenced from one sample in a study of vaccination and CD4 T cells after COVID-19. CD4+ T cells that had been cultured provided DNA sequenced with the Oncomine TCR Beta short-read assay. From the PCR reads, TCRdb called clonotypes with MiXCR, one entry per CDR3 protein. The sample shows roughly 16,000 distinct CDR3 sequences, roughly half of them seen only once. Treatment specified: approximately nine-day PBMC culture with coronavirus spike peptide pools or control peptides (ViraFEST assay). The antigens of these receptors remain unknown. Specimen: CD4+ T cells from blood, cultured in vitro, collected before SARS-CoV-2 vaccination. The receptors were gathered from a human donor who had recovered from COVID-19.

The chain has TRBV7-2 and TRBJ2-1; weak D call: TRBD2 (5 bases). Trimming stripped 5 bases from V and 1 base from J, with 15 bases between. Germline values: CDR1 SGHTA, CDR2 FQGNSA. The CDR3 totals 16 residues. CDR3 DNA: TGTGCCAGCAGCCCCTGGACTCTCGGGTCCTACAATGAGCAGTTCTTC. Its protein is CASSPWTLGSYNEQFF. Drawing the rest from reference TRBV7-2 and TRBJ2-1, the complete variable domain is GAGVSQSPSNKVTEKGKDVELRCDPISGHTALYWYRQSLGQGLEFLIYFQGNSAPDKSGLPSDRFSAERTGGSVSTLTIQRTQQEDSAVYLCASSPWTLGSYNEQFFGPGTRLTVL.

The J gene is TRBJ2-1, the V gene TRBV6-1; TRBD2 matches at 12 bases. This CDR3 comprises 18 residues. V gave up 7 bases and J gave up 6 bases; unmatched junction bases: 16. Germline loops: CDR1 MNHNS, CDR2 SASEGT. The CDR3 bases are TGTGCCAGCACCTCCGGGCGACTAGCGGGAGCCGTCGGCAATGAGCAGTTCTTC. Protein sequence: CASTSGRLAGAVGNEQFF.

V is TRBV19 and J is TRBJ2-3; 8 nucleotides match TRBD2. Germline CDR1 is LNHDA and CDR2 is SQIVND (reference sequence). Trimming removed 5 bases from V and 3 bases from J; junction bases left unmatched: 4. This CDR3 is 14 amino acids long. The DNA of the CDR3 is TGTGCCAGTAGTGTGATAGCGGGGACAGATACGCAGTATTTT. This translates into CASSVIAGTDTQYF.

The rearrangement uses TRBV7-2 and TRBJ1-2; D is perhaps TRBD1 (5 bases). V was pared by 1 base and J by 4 bases, with 13 bases between. Germline V gives CDR1 SGHTA, CDR2 FQGNSA. The CDR3 extends over 15 amino acids. The CDR3: CASSLGRGPLYGYTF. In DNA, the CDR3 is TGTGCCAGCAGCTTAGGAAGGGGCCCTCTCTATGGCTACACCTTC.

V is TRBV2 and J is TRBJ1-6; 9 positions agree with TRBD1. The length of the CDR3 is 14 residues. With V trimmed by 5 bases and J by 9 bases, 5 bases remained unmatched. Germline V gene data show CDR1 as SNHLY and CDR2 as FYNNEI. CDR3 sequence (DNA): TGTGCCAGCAGTCCGGGACAGGGAGGTTCACCCCTCCACTTT. Translated, it gives CASSPGQGGSPLHF.

In its sample, this clonotype was seen a few times. V gene TRBV15 combines with J gene TRBJ1-1; TRBD1 aligns across 7 bases. Looked up from germline, CDR1 is LNHNV and CDR2 is YYDKDF (reference sequence). V shed 0 bases and J 10 bases; nucleotides not matched to a gene: 8. The CDR3 loop spans 14 amino acids. CDR3 coding DNA: TGTGCCACCAGCAGAGAAGGGACAGTGACAAGAGCTTTCTTT. Translation: CATSREGTVTRAFF.

The rearrangement links TRBV11-3 to TRBJ2-2; D gene uncertain. Germline CDR1 SGHNT, CDR2 YENEEA. V was pared by 3 bases and J by 6 bases, with 8 bases between. The CDR3 length is 13 residues. The CDR3 DNA sequence: TGTGCCAGCAGCTTCGTCCGGGCCGGGGAGCTGTTTTTT. It encodes CASSFVRAGELFF.

The gene calls are TRBV11-1 and TRBJ2-7; D not certain. V gave up 5 bases and J gave up 3 bases, with 17 bases separating them. CDR3 size: 15 residues. CDR1 and CDR2 from the germline V gene are SGHAT and FQDESV (reference sequence). CDR3 loop: CASSQELVGNYEQYF. CDR3 nucleotides: TGTGCCAGCAGCCAAGAGTTGGTGGGGAACTACGAGCAGTACTTC.

The CDR3 coding sequence is TGTGCCAGCAATGGGGACCAAGAGACCCAGTACTTC. This translates into CASNGDQETQYF. The chain carries TRBV12-3 or TRBV12-4 and TRBJ2-5; D is unclear. There are 12 residues in the CDR3. Between the trimmed V and J ends, which lost 7 bases and 0 bases, there was a span of 6 bases.

This clonotype has only a few counts. The J gene is TRBJ2-3, the V gene TRBV7-6; TRBD2 matches at 10 bases. The CDR3 contains 15 residues. J gave up 7 bases and V 5 bases, and 9 bases lay outside the gene matches. Germline V lookup: CDR1 SGHVS, CDR2 FNYEAQ. The CDR3 spells CASSGAAGGPHTQYF. CDR3 sequence (DNA): TGTGCCAGCAGCGGAGCAGCGGGGGGGCCCCATACGCAGTATTTT. Combining the CDR3 with reference TRBV7-6 and TRBJ2-3 gives the whole variable domain GAGVSQSPRYKVTKRGQDVALRCDPISGHVSLYWYRQALGQGPEFLTYFNYEAQQDKSGLPNDRFSAERPEGSISTLTIQRTEQRDSAMYRCASSGAAGGPHTQYFGPGTRLTVL.